A single sample gave rise to the 19 T cell receptor beta chains below, sequenced in a study of cytomegalovirus exposure and HLA in healthy donors. 13 Jbeta primers and 60 Vbeta primers were used for the PCR. Sequenced by immunoSEQ multiplex PCR; TCRdb stores in-frame clones only, minus some. The table has tens of thousands of clones, over 75% seen once. The sequenced material came from PBMCs. The receptors stem from a male donor in good health and CMV-seropositive.

This chain connects TRBV6-5 to TRBJ1-2, with 9 nucleotides matching TRBD1. This CDR3 has 15 residues. With 2 bases clipped from V and 4 bases from J, the junction kept 5 bases outside the gene matches. Germline V CDR1 and CDR2: MNHEY, SVGAGI. The CDR3 here is CASSYTGGAGYGYTF. In DNA, the CDR3 is TGTGCCAGCAGTTACACAGGGGGCGCCGGCTATGGCTACACCTTC.

This clone was found a few times. The chain joins TRBV28 to TRBJ2-7; TRBD2 matches at 13 bases. Germline V gene data show CDR1 as MDHEN and CDR2 as SYDVKM. V lost 8 bases to trimming and J lost 9 bases; unmatched junction nucleotides: 7. The CDR3 is 13 residues long. This chain's CDR3 is CASLGLAGAGQYF. CDR3 DNA: TGTGCCAGCCTCGGACTAGCGGGAGCGGGGCAGTACTTC.

This chain joins TRBV7-9 and TRBJ2-7, with D possibly being TRBD2 (7 bases). Trimming took off 8 bases at V and 7 bases at J, with 9 bases between the two ends. CDR1 SEHNR and CDR2 FQNEAQ come from the germline V gene (reference sequence). This CDR3 has 10 residues. Here the CDR3 DNA reads TGTGCCAGCGGGAGGGGGGAGCAGTACTTC. Translated: CASGRGEQYF. Drawing the rest from reference TRBV7-9 and TRBJ2-7, the complete variable domain is DTGVSQNPRHKITKRGQNVTFRCDPISEHNRLYWYRQTLGQGPEFLTYFQNEAQLEKSRLLSDRFSAERPKGSFSTLEIQRTEQGDSAMYLCASGRGEQYFGPGTRLTVT.

This chain uses TRBV29-1 with TRBJ1-2; D remains ambiguous. Germline CDR1 SQVTM, CDR2 ANQGSEA. CDR3 length: 16 residues. Trimming removed 0 bases at V and 0 bases at J, with 14 bases between. The CDR3 spells CSVEDQGRPTNYGYTF. Written as DNA, the CDR3 is TGCAGCGTTGAAGATCAAGGCAGGCCAACTAACTATGGCTACACCTTC. Combining the CDR3 with reference TRBV29-1 and TRBJ1-2 gives the whole variable domain SAVISQKPSRDICQRGTSLTIQCQVDSQVTMMFWYRQQPGQSLTLIATANQGSEATYESGFVIDKFPISRPNLTFSTLTVSNMSPEDSSIYLCSVEDQGRPTNYGYTFGSGTRLTVV.

The gene calls are TRBV4-1 and TRBJ2-7; 8 bases map to TRBD2. The ends lost 4 bases at V and 6 bases at J; junction bases unmatched: 17. Germline V gene lookup returns CDR1 MGHRA and CDR2 YSYEKL. The CDR3 is 17 amino acids. CDR3: CASSLPEALRTSSEQYF. The CDR3 nucleotides are TGCGCCAGCAGCCTCCCCGAGGCTCTTCGGACTAGCAGCGAGCAGTACTTC.

This chain connects TRBV11-2 to TRBJ1-1, with a possible D match to TRBD1 (6 bases). Per germline, CDR1 SGHAT and CDR2 FQNNGV. This CDR3 spans 17 amino acids. V lost 1 base and J 5 bases, leaving 20 bases between the germline ends. The CDR3 here is CASSLALPGVARTEAFF. CDR3 coding DNA: TGTGCCAGCAGCTTAGCCCTCCCAGGGGTGGCTCGGACTGAAGCTTTCTTT.

J is TRBJ1-2 and V is TRBV7-6; 7 bases agree with TRBD1. Germline V CDR1 and CDR2: SGHVS, FNYEAQ. This CDR3 spans 16 amino acids. Trimming took 2 bases from V and 6 from J; bases not matched to a gene: 12. The CDR3 region is CASSLINRGTANGYTF. The DNA of the CDR3 is TGTGCCAGCAGCTTAATCAACAGGGGTACGGCCAATGGCTACACCTTC.

This clone was observed a few times. CDR3 DNA: TGCGCCAGCAGCGAGGGGACTAGCGGGTACAATGAGCAGTTCTTC. Protein product: CASSEGTSGYNEQFF. This chain joins TRBV5-1 and TRBJ2-1; 12 bases line up with TRBD2. Germline V gene lookup returns CDR1 SGHRS and CDR2 YFSETQ. This CDR3 has 15 residues. V was clipped by 4 bases and J by 4 bases; unmatched bases: 3. Based on the CDR3 plus reference TRBV5-1 and TRBJ2-1, the full variable domain is KAGVTQTPRYLIKTRGQQVTLSCSPISGHRSVSWYQQTPGQGLQFLFEYFSETQRNKGNFPGRFSGRQFSNSRSEMNVSTLELGDSALYLCASSEGTSGYNEQFFGPGTRLTVL.

The rearrangement links TRBV19 to TRBJ2-6, with 7 nucleotides matching TRBD1. Unmatched junction bases numbered 12, after V lost 0 bases and J lost 1 base. The V gene's germline CDR1 is LNHDA and CDR2 SQIVND (reference sequence). This CDR3 has 20 residues. CDR3 in amino acids: CASSIDLVVDRYSGANVLTF. CDR3 DNA: TGTGCCAGTAGTATAGATTTGGTTGTGGACAGGTATTCTGGGGCCAACGTCCTGACTTTC.

This clone was seen only once. This chain connects TRBV30 to TRBJ1-2; possible D gene TRBD1, 6 bases. Germline V gives CDR1 GTSNPN, CDR2 SVGIG (reference sequence). CDR3 length equals 14 residues. Deletions cut 8 bases from V and 4 bases from J, with 20 bases between. The CDR3 protein is CAQKRGGGGYGYTF. For the CDR3, the DNA is TGTGCCCAAAAAAGGGGGGGCGGTGGCTATGGCTACACCTTC.

A single count supports this clone. The chain recombines TRBV5-1 with TRBJ2-7; D perhaps matches TRBD2 (6 bases). Germline values: CDR1 SGHRS, CDR2 YFSETQ. The CDR3 has 16 amino acids. Trimming removed 4 bases at V and 3 bases at J, with 20 bases between. The CDR3 DNA reads TGCGCCAGCAGCCCCGTCCCCACAGGCGGGGACTACGAGCAGTACTTC. Translating gives CASSPVPTGGDYEQYF.

This chain links TRBV7-6 with TRBJ2-7; possible D gene TRBD2, 7 bases. The germline V and J ends were trimmed by 5 bases and 4 bases, with 18 bases remaining between them. The CDR3 consists of 15 residues. Germline V gene lookup returns CDR1 SGHVS and CDR2 FNYEAQ. CDR3 sequence: CASSPGAGAVYEQYF. CDR3 bases: TGTGCCAGCAGCCCCGGGGCGGGGGCAGTTTACGAGCAGTACTTC. Complete variable domain (other parts from reference TRBV7-6 and TRBJ2-7): GAGVSQSPRYKVTKRGQDVALRCDPISGHVSLYWYRQALGQGPEFLTYFNYEAQQDKSGLPNDRFSAERPEGSISTLTIQRTEQRDSAMYRCASSPGAGAVYEQYFGPGTRLTVT.

The CDR3 loop reads CASSEWDRNRIGGYTF. DNA for the CDR3: TGCGCCAGCAGTGAGTGGGACAGAAATCGGATCGGAGGCTACACCTTC. This chain connects TRBV10-2 to TRBJ1-2; 7 bases line up with TRBD1. J lost 8 bases, V lost 1 base, and 13 bases had no gene match. CDR1 and CDR2 (germline): WSHSY, SAAADI. The CDR3 is made up of 16 amino acids.

V and J are TRBV6-4 and TRBJ2-7, with TRBD2 identical over 7 bases. The CDR3 is made up of 16 amino acids. Germline CDR1 reads MRHNA; CDR2 reads SNTAGT. Germline trimming cut 4 bases from V and 4 bases from J; bases unmatched to any gene: 13. CDR3 DNA: TGTGCCAGCAGTGGCCCGGGGGACTACCACCGGTACGAGCAGTACTTC. This codes for CASSGPGDYHRYEQYF.

The chain has TRBV19 and TRBJ2-2; D not resolved. The CDR3 length is 12 residues. Deletions cut 4 bases from V and 7 bases from J, with 7 bases between. Germline CDR1 and CDR2: LNHDA and SQIVND (reference sequence). The DNA for the CDR3 is TGTGCCAGTAGTACGGGTCTCGGGGAGCTGTTTTTT. This gives the protein CASSTGLGELFF.

This chain connects TRBV5-3 to TRBJ2-7; 9 positions match TRBD2. TRBV5-3 is identified as an open reading frame with a role that is uncertain. CDR3 size: 16 residues. The V gene end was trimmed by 4 bases and the J gene end by 1 base; junction bases not matched to a gene: 9. This chain's CDR3 is CARSRGLASDSYEQYF. The CDR3 DNA reads as TGTGCCAGAAGCCGCGGACTAGCGAGCGATTCCTACGAGCAGTACTTC.

This clone was observed a few times. The chain is built from TRBV6-1 and TRBJ2-3; the D gene is possibly TRBD2 (6 bases). CDR1 is MNHNS, CDR2 SASEGT, per germline. The CDR3 extends over 14 amino acids. Trimming removed 2 bases at V and 3 bases at J, with 9 bases between. CDR3 loop: CASSEMLATDTQYF. For the CDR3, the DNA is TGTGCCAGCAGTGAAATGCTAGCGACAGATACGCAGTATTTT.

This chain joins TRBV10-2 and TRBJ2-2, with 8 bases identical to TRBD2. Per the germline V gene, CDR1 is WSHSY and CDR2 is SAAADI. With V trimmed by 7 bases and J by 1 base, 8 bases remained unmatched. This CDR3 spans 16 amino acids. In nucleotides, the CDR3 is TGCGCCAGCAAGGATTGGGCGGGAGGGAACACCGGGGAGCTGTTTTTT. It encodes CASKDWAGGNTGELFF.

This chain links TRBV19 with TRBJ1-2, with D possibly TRBD1 on 5 matching bases. In germline, CDR1 is LNHDA, CDR2 SQIVND (reference sequence). The CDR3 is made up of 16 amino acids. The V end lost 5 bases, the J end lost 4 bases, and 20 bases lay between the germline ends. DNA for the CDR3: TGTGCCAGTAGTCCGCCTGGGGTCTCAAGGGGCTATGGCTACACCTTC. Protein sequence: CASSPPGVSRGYGYTF.